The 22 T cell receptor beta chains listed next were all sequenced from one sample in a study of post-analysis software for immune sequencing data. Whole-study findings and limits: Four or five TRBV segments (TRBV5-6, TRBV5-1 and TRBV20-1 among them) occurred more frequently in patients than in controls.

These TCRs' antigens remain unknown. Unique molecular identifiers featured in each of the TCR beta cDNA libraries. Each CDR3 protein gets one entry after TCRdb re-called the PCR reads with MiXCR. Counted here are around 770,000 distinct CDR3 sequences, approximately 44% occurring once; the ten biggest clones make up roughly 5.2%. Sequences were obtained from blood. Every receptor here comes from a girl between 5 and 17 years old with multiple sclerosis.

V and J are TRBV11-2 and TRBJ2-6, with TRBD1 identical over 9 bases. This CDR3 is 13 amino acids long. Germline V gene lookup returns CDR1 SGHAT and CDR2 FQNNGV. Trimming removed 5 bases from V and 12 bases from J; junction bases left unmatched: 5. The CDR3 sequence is CASSTDRGTVLTF. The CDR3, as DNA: TGTGCCAGCAGCACGGACAGGGGAACCGTCCTGACTTTC.

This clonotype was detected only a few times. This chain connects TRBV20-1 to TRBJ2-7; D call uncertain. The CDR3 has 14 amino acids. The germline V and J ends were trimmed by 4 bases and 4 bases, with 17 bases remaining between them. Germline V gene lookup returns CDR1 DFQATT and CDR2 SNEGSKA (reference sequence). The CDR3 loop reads CSAIPSKEGYEQYF. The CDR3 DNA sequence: TGCAGTGCTATACCCTCTAAGGAAGGGTACGAGCAGTACTTC.

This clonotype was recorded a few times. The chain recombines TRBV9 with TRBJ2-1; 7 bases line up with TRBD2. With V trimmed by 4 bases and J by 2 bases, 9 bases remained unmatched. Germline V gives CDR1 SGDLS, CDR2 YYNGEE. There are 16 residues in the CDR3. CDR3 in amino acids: CASSPRGGSPYNEQFF. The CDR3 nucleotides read TGTGCCAGCAGCCCCCGTGGCGGGAGCCCCTACAATGAGCAGTTCTTC.

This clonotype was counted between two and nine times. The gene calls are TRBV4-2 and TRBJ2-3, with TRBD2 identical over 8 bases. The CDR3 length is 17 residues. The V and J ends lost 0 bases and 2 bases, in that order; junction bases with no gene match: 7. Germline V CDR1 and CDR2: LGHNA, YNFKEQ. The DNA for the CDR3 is TGTGCCAGCAGCCAAGAGAACCCAGCGGGGGCCACAGATACGCAGTATTTT. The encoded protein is CASSQENPAGATDTQYF.

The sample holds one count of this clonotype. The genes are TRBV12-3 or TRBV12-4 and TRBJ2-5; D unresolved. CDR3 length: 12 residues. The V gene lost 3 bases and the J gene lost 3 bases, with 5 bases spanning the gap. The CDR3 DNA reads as TGTGCCAGCAGTTTTCAGGAAGAGACCCAGTACTTC. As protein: CASSFQEETQYF.

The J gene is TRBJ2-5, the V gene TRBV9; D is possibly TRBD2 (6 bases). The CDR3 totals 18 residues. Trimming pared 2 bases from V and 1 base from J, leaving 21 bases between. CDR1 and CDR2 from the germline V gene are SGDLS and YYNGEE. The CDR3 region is CASSVPNSPGESQETQYF. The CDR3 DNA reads TGTGCCAGCAGCGTGCCTAACTCCCCGGGAGAAAGCCAAGAGACCCAGTACTTC.

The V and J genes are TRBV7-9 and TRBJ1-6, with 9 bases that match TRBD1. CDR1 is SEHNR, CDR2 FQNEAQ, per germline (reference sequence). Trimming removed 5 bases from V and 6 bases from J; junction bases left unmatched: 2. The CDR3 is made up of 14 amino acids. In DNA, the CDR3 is TGTGCCAGCAGCGGGACAGGGAGTAATTCACCCCTCCACTTT. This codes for CASSGTGSNSPLHF.

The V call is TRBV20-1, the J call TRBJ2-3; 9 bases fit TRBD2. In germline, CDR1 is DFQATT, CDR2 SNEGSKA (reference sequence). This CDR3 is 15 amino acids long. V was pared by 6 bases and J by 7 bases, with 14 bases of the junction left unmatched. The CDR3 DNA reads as TGCAGTGCCCAACGCGGTAGCGGGGGAGATTATACGCAGTATTTT. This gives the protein CSAQRGSGGDYTQYF.

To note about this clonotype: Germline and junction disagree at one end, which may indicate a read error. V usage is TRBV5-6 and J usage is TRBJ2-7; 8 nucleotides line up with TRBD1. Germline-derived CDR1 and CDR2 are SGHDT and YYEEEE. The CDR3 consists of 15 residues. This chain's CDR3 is CASSLVGRGLEEQCF. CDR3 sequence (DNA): TGTGCCAGCAGCTTGGTTGGCAGGGGGCTGGAAGAGCAGTGCTTC.

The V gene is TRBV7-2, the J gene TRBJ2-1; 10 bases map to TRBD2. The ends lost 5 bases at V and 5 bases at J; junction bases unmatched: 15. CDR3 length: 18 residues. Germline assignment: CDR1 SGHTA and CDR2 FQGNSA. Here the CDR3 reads CASSPPVHLSGRDNEQFF. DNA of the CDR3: TGTGCCAGCAGCCCCCCGGTGCACTTAAGCGGGAGGGACAATGAGCAGTTCTTC.

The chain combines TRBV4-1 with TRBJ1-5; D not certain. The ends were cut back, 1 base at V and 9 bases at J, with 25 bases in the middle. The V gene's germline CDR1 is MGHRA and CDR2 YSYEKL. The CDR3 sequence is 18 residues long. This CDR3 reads CASSQVVRFAPRRPPQHF. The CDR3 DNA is TGCGCCAGCAGCCAAGTTGTACGGTTCGCTCCACGCCGTCCGCCCCAGCATTTT.

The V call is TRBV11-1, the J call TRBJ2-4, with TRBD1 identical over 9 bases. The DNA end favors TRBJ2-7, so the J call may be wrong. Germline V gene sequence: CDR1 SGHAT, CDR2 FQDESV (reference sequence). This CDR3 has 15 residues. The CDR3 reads CASSTAGTGYDEQYF. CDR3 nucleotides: TGTGCCAGCAGCACCGCCGGGACAGGGTACGACGAGCAGTACTTC.

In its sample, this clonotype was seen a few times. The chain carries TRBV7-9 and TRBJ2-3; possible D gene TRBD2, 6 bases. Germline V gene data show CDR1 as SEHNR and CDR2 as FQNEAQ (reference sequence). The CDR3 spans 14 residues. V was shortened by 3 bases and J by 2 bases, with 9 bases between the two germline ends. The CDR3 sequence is CASSLSGLTDTQYF. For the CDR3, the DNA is TGTGCCAGCAGCTTGAGCGGGCTCACAGATACGCAGTATTTT.

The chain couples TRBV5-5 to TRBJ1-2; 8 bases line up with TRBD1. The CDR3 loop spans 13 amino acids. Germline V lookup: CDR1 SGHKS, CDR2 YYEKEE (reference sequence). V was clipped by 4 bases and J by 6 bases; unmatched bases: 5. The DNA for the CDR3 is TGTGCCAGCAGCATCAGGGGGCTGGATGGCTACACCTTC. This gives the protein CASSIRGLDGYTF.

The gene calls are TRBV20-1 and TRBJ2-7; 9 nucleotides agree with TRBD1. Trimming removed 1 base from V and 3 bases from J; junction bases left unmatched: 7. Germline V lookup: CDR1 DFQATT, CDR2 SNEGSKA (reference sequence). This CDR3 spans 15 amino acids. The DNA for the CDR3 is TGCAGTGCTAGAGTATCGGACAGGGGTTACTACGAGCAGTACTTC. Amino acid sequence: CSARVSDRGYYEQYF.

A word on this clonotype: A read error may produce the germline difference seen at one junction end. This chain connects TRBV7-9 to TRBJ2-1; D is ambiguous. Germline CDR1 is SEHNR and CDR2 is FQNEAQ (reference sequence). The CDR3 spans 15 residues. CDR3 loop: CASSLALDPSDEQFF. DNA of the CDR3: TGTGCCAGCAGCTTAGCACTGGACCCCTCTGATGAGCAGTTCTTT.

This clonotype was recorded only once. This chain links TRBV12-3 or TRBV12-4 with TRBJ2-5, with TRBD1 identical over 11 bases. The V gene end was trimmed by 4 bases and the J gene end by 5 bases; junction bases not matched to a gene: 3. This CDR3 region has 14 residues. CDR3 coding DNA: TGTGCCAGCAGTTGGACAGGGGGCGAGGAGACCCAGTACTTC. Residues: CASSWTGGEETQYF.

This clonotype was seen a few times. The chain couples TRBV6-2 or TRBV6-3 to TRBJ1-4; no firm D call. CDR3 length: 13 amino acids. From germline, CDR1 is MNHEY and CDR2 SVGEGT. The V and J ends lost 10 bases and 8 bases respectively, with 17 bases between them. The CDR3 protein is CATLGSTEEKLFF. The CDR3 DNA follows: TGTGCCACCTTGGGATCCACCGAGGAAAAACTGTTTTTT.

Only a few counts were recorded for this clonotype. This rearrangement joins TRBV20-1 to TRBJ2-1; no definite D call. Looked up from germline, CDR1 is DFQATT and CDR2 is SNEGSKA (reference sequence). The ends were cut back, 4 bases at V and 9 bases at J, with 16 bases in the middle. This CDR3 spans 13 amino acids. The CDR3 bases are TGCAGTGCTAAGCCCCCCCCTTTGTTTGAGCAGTTCTTC. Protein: CSAKPPPLFEQFF.

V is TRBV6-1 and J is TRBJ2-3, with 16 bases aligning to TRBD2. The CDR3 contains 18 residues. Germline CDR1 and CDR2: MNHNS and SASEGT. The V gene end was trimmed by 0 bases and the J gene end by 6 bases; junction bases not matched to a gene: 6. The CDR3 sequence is CASSEAGTSGRASDTQYF. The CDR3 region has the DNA TGTGCCAGCAGTGAAGCTGGGACTAGCGGGAGGGCCAGCGATACGCAGTATTTT.

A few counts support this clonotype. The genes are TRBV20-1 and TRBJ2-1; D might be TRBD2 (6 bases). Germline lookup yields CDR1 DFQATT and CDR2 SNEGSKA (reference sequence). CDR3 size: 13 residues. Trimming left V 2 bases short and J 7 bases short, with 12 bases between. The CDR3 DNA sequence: TGCAGTGCTAGACCCTCGGCGGGGAATGAGCAGTTCTTC. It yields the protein CSARPSAGNEQFF.

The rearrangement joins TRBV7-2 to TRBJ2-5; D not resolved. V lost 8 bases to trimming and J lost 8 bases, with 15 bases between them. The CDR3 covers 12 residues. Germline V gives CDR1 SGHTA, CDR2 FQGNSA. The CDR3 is CASGLTSGTQYF. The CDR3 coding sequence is TGTGCCAGCGGCCTAACCTCAGGCACCCAGTACTTC.